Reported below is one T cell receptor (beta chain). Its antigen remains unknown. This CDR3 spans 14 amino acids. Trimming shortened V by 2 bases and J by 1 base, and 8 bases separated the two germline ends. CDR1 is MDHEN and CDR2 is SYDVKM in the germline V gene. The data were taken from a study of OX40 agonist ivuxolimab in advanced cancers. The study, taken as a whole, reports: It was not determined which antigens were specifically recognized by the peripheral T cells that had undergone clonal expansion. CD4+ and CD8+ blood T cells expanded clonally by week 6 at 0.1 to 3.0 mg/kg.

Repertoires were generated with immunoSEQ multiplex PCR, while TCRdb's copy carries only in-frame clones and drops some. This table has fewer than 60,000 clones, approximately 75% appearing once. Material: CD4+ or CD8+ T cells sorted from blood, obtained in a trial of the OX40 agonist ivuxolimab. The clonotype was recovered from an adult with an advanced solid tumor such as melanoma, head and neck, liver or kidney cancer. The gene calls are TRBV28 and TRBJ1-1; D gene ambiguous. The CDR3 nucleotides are TGTGCCAGCAGTTTAATCACACAGAACACTGAAGCTTTCTTT. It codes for CASSLITQNTEAFF.